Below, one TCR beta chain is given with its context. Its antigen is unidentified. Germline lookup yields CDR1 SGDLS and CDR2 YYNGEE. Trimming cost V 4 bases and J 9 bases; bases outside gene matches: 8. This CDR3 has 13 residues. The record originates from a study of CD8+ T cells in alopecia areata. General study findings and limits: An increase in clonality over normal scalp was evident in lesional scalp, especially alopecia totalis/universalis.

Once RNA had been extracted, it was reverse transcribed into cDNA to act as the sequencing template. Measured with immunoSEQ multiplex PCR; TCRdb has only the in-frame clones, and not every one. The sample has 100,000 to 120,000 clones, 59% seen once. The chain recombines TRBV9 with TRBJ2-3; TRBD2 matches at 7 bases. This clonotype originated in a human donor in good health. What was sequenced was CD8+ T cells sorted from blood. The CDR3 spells CASSPPSGVTQYF. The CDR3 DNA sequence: TGTGCCAGCAGCCCACCGAGCGGGGTAACGCAGTATTTT.